This T cell receptor (beta chain) was found in a study of control samples from healthy donors and cancer patients. Measured with immunoSEQ multiplex PCR; TCRdb has only the in-frame clones, and not every one. The sample lists more than 85,000 clones, more than 75% occurring once. The CDR3 runs to 15 residues. V gave up 4 bases and J gave up 4 bases; unmatched junction bases: 8. In germline, CDR1 is SGHNT, CDR2 YYREEE (reference sequence). The clonotype comes from a woman in her fifties or sixties with lung cancer. The sample consisted of PBMCs. The J gene is TRBJ1-2, the V gene TRBV5-4, with 9 bases lining up with TRBD1. The CDR3 protein is CASSPGTGGGYGYTF. The CDR3, as DNA: TGTGCCAGCAGCCCCGGAACAGGGGGCGGCTATGGCTACACCTTC.